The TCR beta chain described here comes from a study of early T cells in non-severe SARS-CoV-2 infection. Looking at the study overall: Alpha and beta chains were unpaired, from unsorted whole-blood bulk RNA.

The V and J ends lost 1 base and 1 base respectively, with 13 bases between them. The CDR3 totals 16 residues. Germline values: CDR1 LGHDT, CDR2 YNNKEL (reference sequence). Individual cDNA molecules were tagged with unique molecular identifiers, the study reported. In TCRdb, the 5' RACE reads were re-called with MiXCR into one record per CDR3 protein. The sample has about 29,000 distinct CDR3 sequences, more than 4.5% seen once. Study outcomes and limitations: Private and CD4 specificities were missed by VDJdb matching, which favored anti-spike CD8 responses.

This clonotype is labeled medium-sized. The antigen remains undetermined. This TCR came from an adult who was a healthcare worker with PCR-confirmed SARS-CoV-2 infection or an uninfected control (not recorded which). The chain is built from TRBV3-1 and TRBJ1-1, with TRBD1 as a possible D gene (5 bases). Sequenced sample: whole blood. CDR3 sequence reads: CASSQGLGAWNTEAFF. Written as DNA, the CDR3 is TGTGCCAGCAGCCAAGGCTTAGGGGCCTGGAACACTGAAGCTTTCTTT.